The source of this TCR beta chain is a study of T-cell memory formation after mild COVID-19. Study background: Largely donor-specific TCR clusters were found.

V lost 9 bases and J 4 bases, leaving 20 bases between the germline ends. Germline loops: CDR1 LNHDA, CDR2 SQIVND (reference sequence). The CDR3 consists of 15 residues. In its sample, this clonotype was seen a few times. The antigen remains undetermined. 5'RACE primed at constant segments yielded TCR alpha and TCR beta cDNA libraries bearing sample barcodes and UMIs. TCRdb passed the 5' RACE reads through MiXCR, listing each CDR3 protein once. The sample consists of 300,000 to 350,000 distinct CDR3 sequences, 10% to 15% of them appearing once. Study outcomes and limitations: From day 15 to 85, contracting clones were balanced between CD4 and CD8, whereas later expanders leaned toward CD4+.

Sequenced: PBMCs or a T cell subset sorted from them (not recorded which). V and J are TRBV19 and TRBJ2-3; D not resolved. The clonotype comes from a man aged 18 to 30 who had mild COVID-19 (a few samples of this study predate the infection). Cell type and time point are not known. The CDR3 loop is CASAWAESFADTQYF. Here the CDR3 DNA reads TGTGCCAGCGCTTGGGCGGAGTCTTTCGCAGATACGCAGTATTTT.